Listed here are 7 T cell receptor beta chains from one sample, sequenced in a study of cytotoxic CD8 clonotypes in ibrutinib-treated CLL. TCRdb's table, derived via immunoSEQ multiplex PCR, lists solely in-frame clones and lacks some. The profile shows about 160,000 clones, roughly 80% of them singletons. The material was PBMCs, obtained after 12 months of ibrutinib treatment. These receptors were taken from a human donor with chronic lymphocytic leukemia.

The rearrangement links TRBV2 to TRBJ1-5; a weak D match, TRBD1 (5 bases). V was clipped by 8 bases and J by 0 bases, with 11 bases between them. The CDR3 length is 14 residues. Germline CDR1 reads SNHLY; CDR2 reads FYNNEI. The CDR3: CASCADSSNQPQHF. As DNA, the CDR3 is TGTGCCAGCTGCGCTGACAGTAGCAATCAGCCCCAGCATTTT.

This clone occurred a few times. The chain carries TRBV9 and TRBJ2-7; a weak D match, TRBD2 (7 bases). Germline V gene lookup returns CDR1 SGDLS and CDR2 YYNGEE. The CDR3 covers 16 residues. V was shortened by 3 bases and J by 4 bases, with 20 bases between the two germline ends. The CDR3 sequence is CASSADWGGLGYEQYF. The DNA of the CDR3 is TGTGCCAGCAGCGCAGACTGGGGGGGGCTCGGGTACGAGCAGTACTTC.

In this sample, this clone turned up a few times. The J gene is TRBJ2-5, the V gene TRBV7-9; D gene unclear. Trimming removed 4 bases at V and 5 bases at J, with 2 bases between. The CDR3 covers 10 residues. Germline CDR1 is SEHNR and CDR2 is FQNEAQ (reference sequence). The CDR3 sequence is CASSSETQYF. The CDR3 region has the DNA TGTGCCAGCAGCTCGGAGACCCAGTACTTC.

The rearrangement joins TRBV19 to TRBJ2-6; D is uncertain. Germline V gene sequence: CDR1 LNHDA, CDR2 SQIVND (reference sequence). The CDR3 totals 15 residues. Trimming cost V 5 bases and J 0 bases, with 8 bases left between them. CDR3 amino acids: CASSHRHSGANVLTF. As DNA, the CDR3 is TGTGCCAGTAGTCATCGGCACTCTGGGGCCAACGTCCTGACTTTC.

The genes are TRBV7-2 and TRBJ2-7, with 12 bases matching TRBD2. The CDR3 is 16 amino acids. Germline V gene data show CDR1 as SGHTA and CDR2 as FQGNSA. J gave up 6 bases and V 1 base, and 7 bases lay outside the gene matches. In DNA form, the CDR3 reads TGTGCCAGCAGCTTAGGGCCGACTAGCGGGGGTCCCGAGCAGTACTTC. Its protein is CASSLGPTSGGPEQYF.

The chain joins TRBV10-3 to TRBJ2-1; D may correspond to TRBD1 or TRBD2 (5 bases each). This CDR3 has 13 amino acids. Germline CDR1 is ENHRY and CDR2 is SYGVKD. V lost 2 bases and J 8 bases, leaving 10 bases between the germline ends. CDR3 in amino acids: CAISEPGRDEQFF. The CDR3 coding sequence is TGTGCCATCAGTGAGCCAGGGCGGGATGAGCAGTTCTTC.

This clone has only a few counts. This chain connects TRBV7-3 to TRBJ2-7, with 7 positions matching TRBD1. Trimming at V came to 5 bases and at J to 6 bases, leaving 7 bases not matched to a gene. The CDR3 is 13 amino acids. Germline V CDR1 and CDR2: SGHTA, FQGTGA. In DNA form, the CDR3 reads TGTGCCAGCAGCACGACAGGGTCTGGCGAGCAGTACTTC. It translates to CASSTTGSGEQYF.